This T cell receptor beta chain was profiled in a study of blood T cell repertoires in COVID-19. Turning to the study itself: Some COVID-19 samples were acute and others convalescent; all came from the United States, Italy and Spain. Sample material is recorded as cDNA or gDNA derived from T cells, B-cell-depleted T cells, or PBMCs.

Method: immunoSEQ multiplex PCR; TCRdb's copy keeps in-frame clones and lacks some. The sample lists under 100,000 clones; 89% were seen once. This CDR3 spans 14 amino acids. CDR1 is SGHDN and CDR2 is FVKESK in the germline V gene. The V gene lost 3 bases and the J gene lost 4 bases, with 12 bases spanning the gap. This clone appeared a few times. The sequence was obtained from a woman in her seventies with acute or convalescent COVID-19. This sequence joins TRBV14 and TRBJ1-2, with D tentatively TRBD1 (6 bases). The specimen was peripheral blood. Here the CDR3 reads CASSHQGPIYGYTF. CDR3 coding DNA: TGTGCCAGCAGCCACCAGGGGCCTATCTATGGCTACACCTTC.